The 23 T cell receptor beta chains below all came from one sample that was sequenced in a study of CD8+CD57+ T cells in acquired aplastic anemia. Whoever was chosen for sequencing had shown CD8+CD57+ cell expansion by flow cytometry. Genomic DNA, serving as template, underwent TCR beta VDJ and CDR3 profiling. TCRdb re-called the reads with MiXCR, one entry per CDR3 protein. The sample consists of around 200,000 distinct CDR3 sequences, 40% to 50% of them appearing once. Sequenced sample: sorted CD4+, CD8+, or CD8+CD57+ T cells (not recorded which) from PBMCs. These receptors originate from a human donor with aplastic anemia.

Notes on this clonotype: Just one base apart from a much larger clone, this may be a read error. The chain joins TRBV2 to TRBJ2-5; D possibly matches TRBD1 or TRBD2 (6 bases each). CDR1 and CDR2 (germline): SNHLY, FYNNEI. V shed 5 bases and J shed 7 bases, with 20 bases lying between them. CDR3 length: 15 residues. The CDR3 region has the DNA TGTGCCAGCAGTTGCCCCGGAGGAGGGGGAGCGACCCAGTACTTC. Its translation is CASSCPGGGGATQYF.

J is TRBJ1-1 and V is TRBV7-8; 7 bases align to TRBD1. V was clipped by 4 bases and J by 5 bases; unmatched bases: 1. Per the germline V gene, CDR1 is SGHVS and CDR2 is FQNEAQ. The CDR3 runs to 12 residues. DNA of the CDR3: TGTGCCAGCAGCTCGACAGGGACTGAAGCTTTCTTT. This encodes CASSSTGTEAFF. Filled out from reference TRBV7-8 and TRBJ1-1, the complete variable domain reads GAGVSQSPRYKVAKRGQDVALRCDPISGHVSLFWYQQALGQGPEFLTYFQNEAQLDKSGLPSDRFFAERPEGSVSTLKIQRTQQEDSAVYLCASSSTGTEAFFGQGTRLTVV.

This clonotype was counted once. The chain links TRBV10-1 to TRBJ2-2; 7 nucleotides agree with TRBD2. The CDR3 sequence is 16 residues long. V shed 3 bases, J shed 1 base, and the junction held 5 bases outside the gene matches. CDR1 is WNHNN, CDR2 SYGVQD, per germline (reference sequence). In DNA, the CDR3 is TGCGCCAGCAGTGATTGGGGAGGGGTGAACACCGGGGAGCTGTTTTTT. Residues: CASSDWGGVNTGELFF.

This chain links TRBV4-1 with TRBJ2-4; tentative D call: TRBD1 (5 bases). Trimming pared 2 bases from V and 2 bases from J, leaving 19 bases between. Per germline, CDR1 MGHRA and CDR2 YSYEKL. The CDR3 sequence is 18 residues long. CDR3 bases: TGCGCCAGCAGCCAAACTCAAGGTCAGGGTTCATCCAAAAACATTCAGTACTTC. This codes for CASSQTQGQGSSKNIQYF.

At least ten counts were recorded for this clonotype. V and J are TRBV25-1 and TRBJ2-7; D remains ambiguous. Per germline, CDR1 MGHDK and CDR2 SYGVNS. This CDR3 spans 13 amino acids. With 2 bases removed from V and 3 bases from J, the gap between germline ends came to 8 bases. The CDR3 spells CASSEAPSYEQYF. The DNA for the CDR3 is TGTGCCAGCAGTGAAGCCCCAAGCTACGAGCAGTACTTC.

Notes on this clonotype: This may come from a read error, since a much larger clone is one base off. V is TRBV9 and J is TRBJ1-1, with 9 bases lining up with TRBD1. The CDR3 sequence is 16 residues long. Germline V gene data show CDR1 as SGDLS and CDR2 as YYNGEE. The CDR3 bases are TGTGCCAGCAGCTCGGACAGGGGTGGATCTCGGACTGGAGCTTTCTTT. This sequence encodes CASSSDRGGSRTGAFF.

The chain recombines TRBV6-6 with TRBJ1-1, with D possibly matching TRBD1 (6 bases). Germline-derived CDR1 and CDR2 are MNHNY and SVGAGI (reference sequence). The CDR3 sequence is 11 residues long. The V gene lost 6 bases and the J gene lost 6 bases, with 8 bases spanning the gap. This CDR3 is CASSRQAEAFF. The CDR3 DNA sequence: TGTGCCAGCAGCCGACAGGCTGAAGCTTTCTTT.

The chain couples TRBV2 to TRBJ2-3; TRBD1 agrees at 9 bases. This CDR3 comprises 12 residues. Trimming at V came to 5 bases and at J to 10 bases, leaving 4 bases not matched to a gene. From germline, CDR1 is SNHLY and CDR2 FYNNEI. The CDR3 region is CASSPTGGSQYF. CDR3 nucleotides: TGTGCCAGCAGTCCCACAGGGGGCTCGCAGTATTTT.

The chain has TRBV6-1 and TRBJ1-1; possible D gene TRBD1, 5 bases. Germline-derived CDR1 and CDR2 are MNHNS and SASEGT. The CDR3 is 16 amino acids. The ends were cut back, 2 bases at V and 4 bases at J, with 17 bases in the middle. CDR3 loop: CASSEYAALRGTEAFF. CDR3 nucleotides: TGTGCCAGCAGTGAATATGCCGCCTTAAGGGGCACTGAAGCTTTCTTT.

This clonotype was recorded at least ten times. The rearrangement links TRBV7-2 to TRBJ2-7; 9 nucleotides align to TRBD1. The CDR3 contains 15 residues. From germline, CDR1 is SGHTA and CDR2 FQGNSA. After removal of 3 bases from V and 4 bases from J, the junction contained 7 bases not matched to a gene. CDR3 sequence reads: CASSFRQGVVYEQYF. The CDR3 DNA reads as TGTGCCAGCAGCTTTAGACAGGGGGTCGTTTACGAGCAGTACTTC. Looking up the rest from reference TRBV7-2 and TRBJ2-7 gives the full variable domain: GAGVSQSPSNKVTEKGKDVELRCDPISGHTALYWYRQSLGQGLEFLIYFQGNSAPDKSGLPSDRFSAERTGGSVSTLTIQRTQQEDSAVYLCASSFRQGVVYEQYFGPGTRLTVT.

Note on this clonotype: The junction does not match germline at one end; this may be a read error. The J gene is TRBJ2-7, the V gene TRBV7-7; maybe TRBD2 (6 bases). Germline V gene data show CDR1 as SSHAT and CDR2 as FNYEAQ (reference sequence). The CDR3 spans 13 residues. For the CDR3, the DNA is TGTGCTAGCAGCCCCCATGGAGGGTCCGAGCAGTACTTC. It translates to CASSPHGGSEQYF.

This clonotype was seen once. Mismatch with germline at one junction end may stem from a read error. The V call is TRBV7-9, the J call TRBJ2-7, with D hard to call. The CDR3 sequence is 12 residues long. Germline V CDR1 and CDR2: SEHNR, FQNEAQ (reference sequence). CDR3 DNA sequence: TGTGCCAGCAACTGGCCCCCCTACGAGCAGCACTTC. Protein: CASNWPPYEQHF. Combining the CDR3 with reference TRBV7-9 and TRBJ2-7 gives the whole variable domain DTGVSQNPRHKITKRGQNVTFRCDPISEHNRLYWYRQTLGQGPEFLTYFQNEAQLEKSRLLSDRFSAERPKGSFSTLEIQRTEQGDSAMYLCASNWPPYEQHFGPGTRLTVT.

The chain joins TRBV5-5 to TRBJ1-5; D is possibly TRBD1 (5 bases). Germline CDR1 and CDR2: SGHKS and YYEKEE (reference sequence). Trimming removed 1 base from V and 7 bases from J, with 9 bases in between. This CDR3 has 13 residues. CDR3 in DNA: TGTGCCAGCAGCTTGATCTGGGACCAGCCCCAGCATTTT. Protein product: CASSLIWDQPQHF.

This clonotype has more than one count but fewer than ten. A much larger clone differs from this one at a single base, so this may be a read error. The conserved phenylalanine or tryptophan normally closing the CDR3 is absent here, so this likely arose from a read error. CDR3 coding DNA: TGTGCCAGTAGTATCGTTCGTGGAGATACTGAAGCTTTCTCT. It encodes CASSIVRGDTEAFS. V gene TRBV19 combines with J gene TRBJ1-1; D is uncertain. CDR1 and CDR2 from the germline V gene are LNHDA and SQIVND (reference sequence). The CDR3 runs 14 residues. Trimming took 3 bases from V and 5 from J, leaving 13 bases between them.

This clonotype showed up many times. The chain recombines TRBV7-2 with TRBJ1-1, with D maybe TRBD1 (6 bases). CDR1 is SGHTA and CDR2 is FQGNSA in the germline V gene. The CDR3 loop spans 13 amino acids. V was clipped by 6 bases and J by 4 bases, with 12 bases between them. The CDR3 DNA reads TGTGCCAGCAGTAAAGGGGGGGCCACTGAAGCTTTCTTT. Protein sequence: CASSKGGATEAFF.

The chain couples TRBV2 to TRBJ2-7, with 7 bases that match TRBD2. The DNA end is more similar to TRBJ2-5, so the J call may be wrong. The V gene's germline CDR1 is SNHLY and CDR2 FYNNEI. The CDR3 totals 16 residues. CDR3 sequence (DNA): TGTGCCAGCAGTTTGGGAGCGGGACCGTACCAAGAGACCCAGTACTTC. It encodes CASSLGAGPYQETQYF.

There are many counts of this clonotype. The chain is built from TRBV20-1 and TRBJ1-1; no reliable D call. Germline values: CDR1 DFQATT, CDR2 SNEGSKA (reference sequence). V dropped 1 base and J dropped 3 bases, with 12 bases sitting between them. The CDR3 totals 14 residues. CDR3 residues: CSARVGKRDTEAFF. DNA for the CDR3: TGCAGTGCTAGAGTGGGGAAACGGGACACTGAAGCTTTCTTT.

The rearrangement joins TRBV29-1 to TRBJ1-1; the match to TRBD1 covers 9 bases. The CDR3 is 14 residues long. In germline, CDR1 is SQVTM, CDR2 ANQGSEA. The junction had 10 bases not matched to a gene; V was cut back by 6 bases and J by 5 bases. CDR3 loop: CSVDSDGQGTEAFF. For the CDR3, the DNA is TGCAGCGTCGATTCCGATGGACAGGGGACTGAAGCTTTCTTT.

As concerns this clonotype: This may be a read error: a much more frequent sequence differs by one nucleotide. The CDR3 sequence is CAISGFSSGNTIYF. The CDR3, as DNA: TGTGCCATCAGTGGGTTCAGCTCTGGAAACACCATATATTTT. The chain recombines TRBV10-3 with TRBJ1-3, with D hard to call. With 4 bases removed from V and 0 bases from J, the gap between germline ends came to 7 bases. CDR3 length equals 14 residues. CDR1 and CDR2 from the germline V gene are ENHRY and SYGVKD.

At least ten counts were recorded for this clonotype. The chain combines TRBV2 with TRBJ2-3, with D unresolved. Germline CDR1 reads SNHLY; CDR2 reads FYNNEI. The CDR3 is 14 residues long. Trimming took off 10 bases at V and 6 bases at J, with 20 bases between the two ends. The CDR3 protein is CATPRAVEGDTQYF. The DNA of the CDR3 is TGTGCCACCCCACGGGCAGTAGAAGGTGATACGCAGTATTTT.

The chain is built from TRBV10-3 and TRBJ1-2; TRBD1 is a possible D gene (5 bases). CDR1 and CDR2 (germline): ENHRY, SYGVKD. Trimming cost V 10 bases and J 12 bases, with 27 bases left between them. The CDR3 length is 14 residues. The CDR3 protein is CASRPGTVLWSDTF. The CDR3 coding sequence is TGTGCCAGCAGGCCTGGGACCGTGCTCTGGTCGGACACCTTC.

The CDR3 nucleotides are TGTGCCACCAGCAGACCCGGGACAAACACCGGGGAGCTGTTTTTT. Amino acids: CATSRPGTNTGELFF. The chain combines TRBV15 with TRBJ2-2; D is perhaps TRBD1 (6 bases). The CDR3 runs to 15 residues. Germline V lookup: CDR1 LNHNV, CDR2 YYDKDF (reference sequence). The ends were cut back, 2 bases at V and 2 bases at J, with 9 bases in the middle.

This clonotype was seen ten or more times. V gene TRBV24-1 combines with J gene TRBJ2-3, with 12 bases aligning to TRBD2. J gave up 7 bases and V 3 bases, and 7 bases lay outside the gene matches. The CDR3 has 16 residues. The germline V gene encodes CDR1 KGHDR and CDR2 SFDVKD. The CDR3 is CATSDPSGRAGNTQYF. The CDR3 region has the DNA TGTGCCACCAGTGATCCTAGCGGGAGGGCCGGAAATACGCAGTATTTT.